This T cell receptor (beta chain) was retrieved from a study of cytomegalovirus exposure and HLA in healthy donors. Regarding the study as a whole: As was reported, the HLA-A and HLA-B alleles of most subjects were accurately predicted from TCR beta sequences. As immune exposure information, only CMV serostatus was available.

To note about this clone: The antigen remains undetermined.

Healthy bone marrow donors formed the donor group. Primers included in the PCR were 60 Vbeta and 13 Jbeta primers. Profiling relied on immunoSEQ multiplex PCR, and the TCRdb table lists in-frame clones only, not all of them. This sample has roughly 150,000 clones, with 80% found just once. This sequence originates from a man younger than 35 in good health and CMV-seropositive. The sequenced material came from PBMCs.

CDR3 sequence: CASSILGREDYEQYF. The CDR3 DNA sequence: TGTGCCAGTAGTATCCTAGGCAGGGAGGACTACGAGCAGTACTTC. The V gene is TRBV19, the J gene TRBJ2-7, with a weak D call TRBD2 (6 bases). V lost 3 bases and J lost 3, with 15 bases in between. Germline V CDR1 and CDR2: LNHDA, SQIVND (reference sequence). This CDR3 contains 15 residues. The variable domain in full, with the rest retrieved from reference TRBV19 and TRBJ2-7, is DGGITQSPKYLFRKEGQNVTLSCEQNLNHDAMYWYRQDPGQGLRLIYYSQIVNDFQKGDIAEGYSVSREKKESFPLTVTSAQKNPTAFYLCASSILGREDYEQYFGPGTRLTVT.